A single sample is the source of the 16 T cell receptor beta chains below, sequenced in a study of beta chain features in type 1 diabetes. cDNA synthesis used the whole RNA isolate, giving expressed TCRB sequences. The method was immunoSEQ multiplex PCR; TCRdb's version includes in-frame clones alone and lacks a portion of them. The table has over 700,000 clones, roughly 16% seen once. The sample taken for sequencing was naive CD4+ T cells from blood. Receptors originate from a woman between 18 and 29 years old in good health.

The chain recombines TRBV5-1 with TRBJ2-1; 8 nucleotides match TRBD1. The CDR3 totals 17 residues. Trimming took 4 bases from V and 6 from J; bases not matched to a gene: 15. The germline CDR1 and CDR2 sequences are SGHRS and YFSETQ. As DNA, the CDR3 is TGCGCCAGCAGCCCCGGAGGGCAGGGGGCCGGGGGCAATGAGCAGTTCTTC. Amino acid sequence: CASSPGGQGAGGNEQFF.

Concerning this clone: This CDR3 is also generated by other DNA sequences in the sample. The CDR3 loop is CASSRTGTYNEQFF. CDR3 nucleotides: TGTGCCAGCAGCCGTACCGGGACGTACAATGAGCAGTTCTTC. The chain employs TRBV7-3 and TRBJ2-1; D may be TRBD1 or TRBD2 (5 bases each). From germline, CDR1 is SGHTA and CDR2 FQGTGA. The CDR3 covers 14 residues. Trimming took off 5 bases at V and 4 bases at J, with 12 bases between the two ends.

In this sample, this clone turned up a few times. V is TRBV5-1 and J is TRBJ2-7, with D tentatively TRBD2 (6 bases). Germline CDR1 SGHRS, CDR2 YFSETQ. V lost 0 bases, J lost 0 bases, and 7 bases lay in between. The CDR3 loop spans 14 amino acids. This CDR3 reads CASSLEAGSYEQYF. DNA for the CDR3: TGCGCCAGCAGCTTGGAAGCGGGCTCCTACGAGCAGTACTTC.

In this sample, this clone turned up a few times. The V gene is TRBV6-1, the J gene TRBJ2-5; 7 nucleotides line up with TRBD2. Germline loops: CDR1 MNHNS, CDR2 SASEGT. The CDR3 consists of 15 residues. Losses at the gene ends were 0 bases for V and 3 bases for J; bases not matched to a gene: 4. CDR3 sequence (DNA): TGTGCCAGCAGTGAAGCAAGGCTAGCGGAAGAGACCCAGTACTTC. This encodes CASSEARLAEETQYF.

This clone showed up just a few times. This chain links TRBV25-1 with TRBJ2-1; 11 bases agree with TRBD2. The CDR3 is 15 residues long. Germline V gene sequence: CDR1 MGHDK, CDR2 SYGVNS. V trimming: 1 base; J trimming: 7 bases; junction bases outside the gene matches: 3. The CDR3 sequence: CASSELSSGGNEQFF. The CDR3 DNA follows: TGTGCCAGCAGTGAATTGTCTAGCGGGGGGAATGAGCAGTTCTTC.

This chain links TRBV7-9 with TRBJ2-7, with 9 bases aligning to TRBD1. The CDR3 has 15 amino acids. Germline CDR1 SEHNR, CDR2 FQNEAQ (reference sequence). V trimming: 1 base; J trimming: 2 bases; junction bases outside the gene matches: 3. The CDR3 loop is CASSLGGTGTYEQYF. The CDR3 DNA is TGTGCCAGCAGCTTAGGGGGGACAGGGACCTACGAGCAGTACTTC.

This clone was observed a handful of times. The J gene is TRBJ2-7, the V gene TRBV27, with D perhaps being TRBD1 or TRBD2 (5 bases each). The CDR3 runs to 12 residues. Germline lookup yields CDR1 MNHEY and CDR2 SMNVEV (reference sequence). V was trimmed by 2 bases and J by 6 bases, leaving 8 bases between them. CDR3 bases: TGTGCCAGCAGTTTAAGGGGAGTCGAGCAGTACTTC. The encoded protein is CASSLRGVEQYF.

The rearrangement uses TRBV7-9 and TRBJ1-1; perhaps TRBD1 as D (5 bases). V was trimmed by 7 bases and J by 6 bases, leaving 30 bases between them. The germline V gene has CDR1 SEHNR and CDR2 FQNEAQ (reference sequence). The CDR3 is 18 residues long. The CDR3 loop is CASTHPGVSDSRGPEAFF. The CDR3, as DNA: TGTGCCAGCACCCACCCCGGTGTCTCTGATTCGAGGGGCCCTGAAGCTTTCTTT.

This rearrangement joins TRBV7-9 to TRBJ1-5; D remains unclear. V was trimmed by 6 bases and J by 8 bases, leaving 8 bases between them. The CDR3 covers 11 residues. Germline assignment: CDR1 SEHNR and CDR2 FQNEAQ (reference sequence). This chain's CDR3 is CASSGEKPQHF. The CDR3 DNA follows: TGTGCCAGCAGTGGGGAGAAGCCCCAGCATTTT.

The chain has TRBV10-3 and TRBJ2-1, with D perhaps matching TRBD2 (5 bases). The CDR3 has 18 residues. CDR1 ENHRY and CDR2 SYGVKD come from the germline V gene. V was clipped by 6 bases and J by 4 bases, with 25 bases between them. CDR3 amino acids: CAISGKVEEGLQYNEQFF. The CDR3 DNA is TGTGCCATCAGCGGAAAAGTTGAAGAGGGCCTACAGTACAATGAGCAGTTCTTC.

This clone occurred a few times. The chain joins TRBV4-2 to TRBJ1-4; 7 bases agree with TRBD1. V shed 0 bases, J shed 5 bases, and the junction held 9 bases outside the gene matches. This CDR3 is 17 amino acids long. CDR1 and CDR2 (germline): LGHNA, YNFKEQ. The CDR3, as DNA: TGTGCCAGCAGCCAAGATCCAGTAGGGGGCATGAATGAAAAACTGTTTTTT. Protein: CASSQDPVGGMNEKLFF.

The J gene is TRBJ2-2, the V gene TRBV10-3; D is undetermined. This CDR3 has 15 amino acids. CDR1 is ENHRY, CDR2 SYGVKD, per germline. Between the trimmed V and J ends, which lost 0 bases and 4 bases, there was a span of 9 bases. The CDR3 region has the DNA TGTGCCATCAGTGAGTCAAAGGGAATCACCGGGGAGCTGTTTTTT. It is translated as CAISESKGITGELFF.

This clone was counted between two and nine times. This chain joins TRBV7-9 and TRBJ2-1, with TRBD2 matching over 10 bases. Germline loops: CDR1 SEHNR, CDR2 FQNEAQ (reference sequence). The CDR3 sequence is 18 residues long. V gave up 4 bases and J gave up 4 bases; unmatched junction bases: 13. In DNA form, the CDR3 reads TGTGCCAGCAGCTCCCGGAGGGGGGCTAGCGGGAGATACAATGAGCAGTTCTTC. It specifies CASSSRRGASGRYNEQFF.

This clone was seen a handful of times. The chain couples TRBV18 to TRBJ2-3; a possible D gene is TRBD2 (6 bases). V was clipped by 4 bases and J by 7 bases, with 15 bases between them. Germline V gives CDR1 KGHSH, CDR2 LQKENI. The CDR3 loop spans 14 amino acids. The CDR3 nucleotides read TGTGCCAGCTCACAACCGTCGACTAGATATACGCAGTATTTT. Protein product: CASSQPSTRYTQYF.

This clone was seen more than once but under ten times. The rearrangement uses TRBV29-1 and TRBJ2-7; 8 nucleotides match TRBD2. Germline V lookup: CDR1 SQVTM, CDR2 ANQGSEA. The CDR3 has 13 residues. The J segment lost 6 bases and the V segment lost 6 bases, leaving 10 bases of the junction unmatched. The CDR3 reads CSVKSMGLGEQYF. Written as DNA, the CDR3 is TGCAGCGTCAAAAGCATGGGACTAGGCGAGCAGTACTTC.

This rearrangement joins TRBV29-1 to TRBJ2-5, with a possible D match to TRBD2 (5 bases). CDR1 and CDR2 from the germline V gene are SQVTM and ANQGSEA. This CDR3 contains 16 residues. V was pared by 4 bases and J by 4 bases, with 22 bases between. The CDR3 DNA follows: TGCAGCGTTGCGGCCCTAGAGGGAAGGACGGGAGAGACCCAGTACTTC. This translates into CSVAALEGRTGETQYF.